This T cell receptor beta chain originates from a study of identical twins. General study points: There is a chance that invariant MAIT and iNKT cells partially muddied zero-insertion analyses.

This clonotype has more than one count but fewer than ten. Its cognate antigen is unknown. There are 14 residues in the CDR3. V shed 6 bases, J shed 7 bases, and the junction held 5 bases outside the gene matches. Germline CDR1 is MNHNS and CDR2 is SASEGT. A single record per CDR3 protein comes from TCRdb applying MiXCR to the 5' RACE reads. The sample consists of about 530,000 distinct CDR3 sequences, roughly 15% of them appearing once. These data also featured in a second study, about yellow fever vaccine responses in identical twins.

This chain joins TRBV6-1 and TRBJ1-4; 10 bases are a match to TRBD1. The sequenced material came from CD4+ T cells sorted from blood. This sequence originates from a woman between 18 and 29 years old in good health. The CDR3 bases are TGTGCCAGCAGCCGACAGGGGGCGCGTGAAAAACTGTTTTTT. Translation: CASSRQGAREKLFF.